This T cell receptor beta chain was obtained from a study of CD8 T cells in Susac syndrome. The CDR3 spans 12 residues. Germline loops: CDR1 LGHDT, CDR2 YNNKEL (reference sequence). V was pared by 2 bases and J by 4 bases, with 3 bases between. An input of roughly 0.45 to 1 ug of RNA was subjected to reverse transcription using random hexamers. TCRdb analysed the immunoSEQ multiplex PCR reads with MiXCR anew, one entry per CDR3 protein. The sample shows about 200,000 distinct CDR3 sequences, 95% of them seen only once. Source material: CD4+ T cells from PBMCs. The chain uses TRBV3-1 and TRBJ1-5; D not resolved. The TCR sequence derives from a human donor with multiple sclerosis. The CDR3 sequence is CASSQRNQPQHF. In DNA form, the CDR3 reads TGTGCCAGCAGCCAACGAAATCAGCCCCAGCATTTT. The whole variable domain, filled in from reference TRBV3-1 and TRBJ1-5, reads DTAVSQTPKYLVTQMGNDKSIKCEQNLGHDTMYWYKQDSKKFLKIMFSYNNKELIINETVPNRFSPKSPDKAHLNLHINSLELGDSAVYFCASSQRNQPQHFGDGTRLSIL.